Listed below are T cell receptor beta chains from one sample, sequenced in a study of vaccination effects on CD4 cells after COVID-19. TCRdb's table, derived via immunoSEQ multiplex PCR, lists solely in-frame clones and lacks some. The table has about 76,000 clones, about 74% seen once; the top ten hold around 2%. These receptors are not linked to any known antigen. Sequencing used CD4+ T cells from PBMCs cultured without peptide, obtained before COVID-19 vaccination. The receptors originated from a human donor who received a COVID-19 vaccine. CDR3s include the opening cysteine and the closing phenylalanine or tryptophan. The D gene is left open where the match is weak. Rows give clone size only sometimes, using once, few, many, or a class for an expanded clone.

abundance: .; j_gene: TRBJ1-5; v_gene: TRBV18; d_gene: .; CDR3nt: TGTGCCAGCTCAGGGGGAGTGGCCGGCCAGCCCCAGCATTTT; CDR3aa: CASSGGVAGQPQHF
abundance: .; j_gene: TRBJ2-2; v_gene: TRBV14; d_gene: .; CDR3nt: TGTGCCAGCCGGTGGGGTATGAGCGGGGAGCTGTTTTTT; CDR3aa: CASRWGMSGELFF
abundance: .; j_gene: TRBJ1-5; v_gene: TRBV6-5; d_gene: .; CDR3nt: TGTGCCAGCAGTTACTCAGGGGGGCGAGGCCAGCCCCAGCATTTT; CDR3aa: CASSYSGGRGQPQHF
abundance: once; j_gene: TRBJ2-3; v_gene: TRBV7-2; d_gene: .; CDR3nt: TGTGCCAGCGCTCCCCAGGGGGGGAGCACAGATACGCAGTATTTT; CDR3aa: CASAPQGGSTDTQYF
abundance: .; j_gene: TRBJ1-3; v_gene: TRBV19; d_gene: .; CDR3nt: TGTGCCAGTAGTGGGGGGTTAGTCTACTCTGGAAACACCATATATTTT; CDR3aa: CASSGGLVYSGNTIYF
abundance: .; j_gene: TRBJ1-6; v_gene: TRBV19; d_gene: .; CDR3nt: TGTGCCAGTAGTCGGGACACTAATTCACCCCTCCACTTT; CDR3aa: CASSRDTNSPLHF
abundance: .; j_gene: TRBJ2-1; v_gene: TRBV1; d_gene: .; CDR3nt: TGCACCAGCAGCCCCCTTCCTAGCGGGGGATGCAATGAGCAGTTCTTC; CDR3aa: CTSSPLPSGGCNEQFF
abundance: .; j_gene: TRBJ1-4; v_gene: TRBV24-1; d_gene: .; CDR3nt: TGTGCCACCTCCGACCCCAGGACTAATGAAAAACTGTTTTTT; CDR3aa: CATSDPRTNEKLFF
abundance: .; j_gene: TRBJ1-1; v_gene: TRBV29-1; d_gene: .; CDR3nt: TGCAGCGTTGCACAGGTGAACACTGAAGCTTTCTTT; CDR3aa: CSVAQVNTEAFF
abundance: .; j_gene: TRBJ1-5; v_gene: TRBV6-5; d_gene: .; CDR3nt: TGTGCCAGCAGAAGAAAGTCTAATAGCAATCAGCCCCAGCATTTT; CDR3aa: CASRRKSNSNQPQHF
abundance: once; j_gene: TRBJ1-2; v_gene: TRBV6-5; d_gene: .; CDR3nt: TGTGCCAGCAGTTACGGGGGGGCGGTAACAGGCGGCTACACCTTC; CDR3aa: CASSYGGAVTGGYTF
abundance: .; j_gene: TRBJ1-2; v_gene: TRBV25-1; d_gene: .; CDR3nt: TGTGCCAGCAGTACCTCCGGGACGGTGTTGGGCTACACCTTC; CDR3aa: CASSTSGTVLGYTF
abundance: .; j_gene: TRBJ2-1; v_gene: TRBV7-8; d_gene: TRBD2; CDR3nt: TGTGCCAGCAGTCAATGGCCTAGCGGGGGGGCCGTATACAATGAGCAGTTCTTC; CDR3aa: CASSQWPSGGAVYNEQFF
abundance: .; j_gene: TRBJ2-2; v_gene: TRBV7-3; d_gene: TRBD2; CDR3nt: TGTGCCAGCAGCTTAATCGGGGGGAGTAACACCGGGGAGCTGTTTTTT; CDR3aa: CASSLIGGSNTGELFF
abundance: .; j_gene: TRBJ2-1; v_gene: TRBV24-1; d_gene: TRBD2; CDR3nt: TGTGCCACCAGTGATGGGCCGGGACTACAGAACACTGGTGAGCAGTTCTTC; CDR3aa: CATSDGPGLQNTGEQFF
abundance: few; j_gene: TRBJ1-2; v_gene: TRBV30; d_gene: .; CDR3nt: TGTGCCTGGAGTAAAGAGGGCCGCCACTATGGCTACACCTTC; CDR3aa: CAWSKEGRHYGYTF
abundance: once; j_gene: TRBJ1-1; v_gene: TRBV12-3/TRBV12-4; d_gene: .; CDR3nt: TGTGCCAGCAGTTCTCGACCGAACACTGAAGCTTTCTTT; CDR3aa: CASSSRPNTEAFF
abundance: .; j_gene: TRBJ2-2; v_gene: TRBV11-2; d_gene: .; CDR3nt: TGTGCCAGCAGCTTAGTTCGGCAGGCGCATTCTAACACCGGGGAGCTGTTTTTT; CDR3aa: CASSLVRQAHSNTGELFF
abundance: .; j_gene: TRBJ2-3; v_gene: TRBV5-4; d_gene: .; CDR3nt: TGTGCCAGCAGCTCGCCGAAGGACGGAGATACGCAGTATTTT; CDR3aa: CASSSPKDGDTQYF
abundance: .; j_gene: TRBJ1-2; v_gene: TRBV6-5; d_gene: .; CDR3nt: TGTGCCAGCAGTTTAGGAGGGGGGACCAACTATGGCTACACCTTC; CDR3aa: CASSLGGGTNYGYTF
abundance: .; j_gene: TRBJ2-1; v_gene: TRBV5-1; d_gene: .; CDR3nt: TGCGCCAGCAGCTTGGCATCAAGCTTCAATGAGCAGTTCTTC; CDR3aa: CASSLASSFNEQFF
abundance: .; j_gene: TRBJ1-5; v_gene: TRBV5-1; d_gene: .; CDR3nt: TGCGCCAGCAGCTTGGAGGCAGGGGCGTCCAATCAGCCCCAGCATTTT; CDR3aa: CASSLEAGASNQPQHF
abundance: once; j_gene: TRBJ1-3; v_gene: TRBV4-1; d_gene: .; CDR3nt: TGCGCCAGCAGCCTCGGAGGGGGAACAAACTCTGGAAACACCATATATTTT; CDR3aa: CASSLGGGTNSGNTIYF
abundance: .; j_gene: TRBJ1-1; v_gene: TRBV7-9; d_gene: TRBD1; CDR3nt: TGTGCCAGCAGCCCTCAGACAGGGGGCAGGACTGAAGCTTTCTTT; CDR3aa: CASSPQTGGRTEAFF
abundance: .; j_gene: TRBJ1-5; v_gene: TRBV28; d_gene: TRBD1; CDR3nt: TGTGCCAGCCGAAACAGTGGCAAACCGGGCAGGGGGAATCAGCCCCAGCATTTT; CDR3aa: CASRNSGKPGRGNQPQHF
abundance: .; j_gene: TRBJ1-5; v_gene: TRBV6-6; d_gene: .; CDR3nt: TGTGCCAGCAGTAAAAGAGGTGGTGTCGCGGACCAGCCCCAGCATTTT; CDR3aa: CASSKRGGVADQPQHF
abundance: .; j_gene: TRBJ1-4; v_gene: TRBV7-2; d_gene: .; CDR3nt: TGTGCCAGCAGCTTCGGGGGCCTCAATGAAAAACTGTTTTTT; CDR3aa: CASSFGGLNEKLFF
abundance: .; j_gene: TRBJ1-3; v_gene: TRBV21-1; d_gene: .; CDR3nt: TGTGCCAGCAGCAAAGTTCGCAGGGGTGGTGGAAACACCATATATTTT; CDR3aa: CASSKVRRGGGNTIYF
abundance: once; j_gene: TRBJ1-2; v_gene: TRBV7-9; d_gene: TRBD1; CDR3nt: TGTGCCAGCAGCCCTCGGACAGGGAGTGGCAACTATGGCTACACCTTC; CDR3aa: CASSPRTGSGNYGYTF
abundance: .; j_gene: TRBJ2-1; v_gene: TRBV7-2; d_gene: .; CDR3nt: TGTGCCAGCAGCTTTAACGGGGGGCAGTACAATGAGCAGTTCTTC; CDR3aa: CASSFNGGQYNEQFF
abundance: .; j_gene: TRBJ2-2; v_gene: TRBV7-6; d_gene: .; CDR3nt: TGTGCCAGCAGCCCATCGGCGGCGAACACCGGGGAGCTGTTTTTT; CDR3aa: CASSPSAANTGELFF
abundance: .; j_gene: TRBJ2-2; v_gene: TRBV7-2; d_gene: TRBD2; CDR3nt: TGTGCCAGCAGTCTTAGCGGGGGGGCCTTCGGGGAGCTGTTTTTT; CDR3aa: CASSLSGGAFGELFF
abundance: .; j_gene: TRBJ2-2; v_gene: TRBV5-1; d_gene: .; CDR3nt: TGCGCCAGCAGCGACACGACCGGGACCCAGGCGACCGGGGAGCTGTTTTTT; CDR3aa: CASSDTTGTQATGELFF
abundance: .; j_gene: TRBJ2-2; v_gene: TRBV5-1; d_gene: .; CDR3nt: TGCGCCAGCAGCTTGGGGGGAACAGGGAACACCGGGGAGCTGTTTTTT; CDR3aa: CASSLGGTGNTGELFF
abundance: .; j_gene: TRBJ1-3; v_gene: TRBV12-5; d_gene: .; CDR3nt: TGTGCTAGTGGGACCGCCTCTGGAAACACCATATATTTT; CDR3aa: CASGTASGNTIYF
abundance: .; j_gene: TRBJ2-1; v_gene: TRBV5-1; d_gene: TRBD2; CDR3nt: TGCGCCAGCAGCCCTAGCGGGGGTCTGTACAATGAGCAGTTCTTC; CDR3aa: CASSPSGGLYNEQFF
abundance: .; j_gene: TRBJ2-1; v_gene: TRBV2; d_gene: TRBD1; CDR3nt: TGTGCCAGCAGTGACAGGGGGCTCCCTGGCGATGAGCAGTTCTTC; CDR3aa: CASSDRGLPGDEQFF
abundance: .; j_gene: TRBJ2-3; v_gene: TRBV7-9; d_gene: .; CDR3nt: TGTGCCAGCAGATACTTAGGGGGGTCGGCCCACACAGATACGCAGTATTTT; CDR3aa: CASRYLGGSAHTDTQYF
abundance: .; j_gene: TRBJ2-5; v_gene: TRBV5-1; d_gene: TRBD2; CDR3nt: TGCGCCAGCAGCTTGGAACCACTAGCGGGGGCCGGGGAGACCCAGTACTTC; CDR3aa: CASSLEPLAGAGETQYF
abundance: .; j_gene: TRBJ2-2; v_gene: TRBV7-2; d_gene: .; CDR3nt: TGTGCCAGCAGCTCCCCACGGGGCTCGAACACCGGGGAGCTGTTTTTT; CDR3aa: CASSSPRGSNTGELFF
abundance: .; j_gene: TRBJ1-1; v_gene: TRBV11-2; d_gene: .; CDR3nt: TGTGCCAGCAGCTTGGCCAGGGTGAACACTGAAGCTTTCTTT; CDR3aa: CASSLARVNTEAFF
abundance: .; j_gene: TRBJ1-5; v_gene: TRBV12-3/TRBV12-4; d_gene: .; CDR3nt: TGTGCCAGCAGCCCGCGGGGCAACCAGCCCCAGCATTTT; CDR3aa: CASSPRGNQPQHF
abundance: few; j_gene: TRBJ1-5; v_gene: TRBV27; d_gene: .; CDR3nt: TGTGCCAGCAGTCCCCGGGACAGCAATCAGCCCCAGCATTTT; CDR3aa: CASSPRDSNQPQHF
abundance: .; j_gene: TRBJ2-1; v_gene: TRBV7-9; d_gene: TRBD2; CDR3nt: TGTGCCAGCAGCTCGGGGACTAGCGGGGTAGGAGAGCAGTTCTTC; CDR3aa: CASSSGTSGVGEQFF
abundance: .; j_gene: TRBJ2-3; v_gene: TRBV4-3; d_gene: TRBD1; CDR3nt: TGCGCCAGCAGCCTACTCGGACAGGGATCGGATACGCAGTATTTT; CDR3aa: CASSLLGQGSDTQYF
abundance: .; j_gene: TRBJ1-1; v_gene: TRBV14; d_gene: .; CDR3nt: TGTGCCAGCAGCCAAGAGTTAAGCGGGTTCGCGGGCGCTTTCTTT; CDR3aa: CASSQELSGFAGAFF
abundance: .; j_gene: TRBJ1-6; v_gene: TRBV12-3/TRBV12-4; d_gene: .; CDR3nt: TGTGCCAGCAGTCGAGGGACGGGTTCACCCCTCCACTTT; CDR3aa: CASSRGTGSPLHF